The T cell receptor (beta chain) described here comes from a study of T cell responses to AZD1222 COVID-19 vaccine (dated by TCRdb to the early 2020s). For the wider study: AZD1222 recipients given second doses at about 4 weeks or at about 12 weeks were pooled, since spike-specific TCR depth and breadth were not found to differ between the two schedules. TCR sequencing covered 230 to 250 trial participants: 200 to 220 given two doses of AZD1222 and approximately 26 given two doses of MenACWY control vaccine. Enrollment into the trials was organized by age into subgroups of 18-55, 56-69 and 70-plus years, and those subgroups contained roughly 150, 30 and 60 TCR-sequenced participants, respectively. General study outcomes and caveats: In the small 56-69-year group, the increase in depth fell short of significance, most likely because of low power. Most participants were white British and females outnumbered males, and the authors suggested that clonal diversity may have been underestimated. After two AZD1222 doses, both the breadth and the depth of spike-specific TCRs were significantly higher than at day 0 and than in MenACWY recipients. Reportedly, close to half of the unique spike-specific TCRs recognized epitopes lying outside the regions that are mutated in the B.1.351 and B.1.1.7 variants. Conclusions about previously exposed vaccinees are limited because only 6 or 7 AZD1222 recipients were SARS-CoV-2 seropositive at baseline. The vaccine-associated CD4 TCRs covered the entire spike protein, and the dominant responses fell in regions 160-218 and 743-854. No day 14 peak-response samples were available, so repertoires were characterized only after the peak T cell response.

Compared with germline, V lacks 9 bases and J lacks 4 bases; bases without a gene match: 6. As encoded in the germline V gene, CDR1 is KGHDR while CDR2 is SFDVKD. The CDR3 numbers 15 residues from cysteine through phenylalanine. Solely the CDR3 DNA is kept, with 45 bases framed from the first base. The CDR3 regions of human TCRbeta chains were subjected to immunosequencing. The paper's data handling went like this. TCRs in the repertoires were matched against a reference library of SARS-CoV-2-specific TCRs that had been generated with the MIRA antigen-specificity platform. Breadth was defined as the fraction of unique TCRs that were SARS-CoV-2-associated, and depth was defined as the fraction of total T cells that were SARS-CoV-2-associated. Using the MIRA data, each spike-specific TCR was mapped to the spike region that the TCR reacts to and placed in a CD4 or CD8 class. Log10-transformed breadth and depth values were compared by one-way ANOVA with Sidak's multiple comparisons tests. TCRdb carries this immuneACCESS record with in-frame sequences only. Its versions omit some clonotypes, under half of them owing to an unresolved V gene in the studies checked, with the rest unexplained. From that table come the V and J calls and clone size; the DNA was used to work out D and trimming. This sample lists 150,000 or so clones; 90% were detected once. Approximately 1.5% of the sample comes from the top ten.

Sample time point, as interpreted from the label and publication: baseline before first vaccination. The vaccinee samples were drawn from two UK trials, COV001 and COV002, one of which was a single-blind randomized controlled phase 2/3 trial testing AZD1222 (ChAdOx1 nCoV-19) in healthy adults. Trial participant PBMC samples were collected at day 0 and day 28 after the second dose for TCRbeta chain sequencing. About this clone: Its antigen has not been determined. The sample holds no much larger clone one base away, and base qualities are not on file.

This chain is built from TRBV24-1 and TRBJ2-2, with 11 middle bases fitting TRBD1. The sequences come from peripheral blood, collected on day 0 of AZD1222 vaccination. The receptor comes from an adult in good health. The CDR3 reads as follows: CATRKGQGATGELFF. The nucleotide sequence is given as TGTGCCACCCGGAAAGGACAGGGGGCCACCGGGGAGCTGTTTTTT.